A few counts support the clone carrying this TCR beta chain. The target antigen is unknown. In the study's own analysis: Clinicopathological groups differed in CDR3, with these differences serving to build a distant-metastasis classifier for papillary thyroid cancer. TCRdb reanalyzed the PCR reads with MiXCR. These V and J calls derive from TCRdb rather than the authors' analysis. The sample shows tens of thousands of clones, about a sixth of them seen only once. These data come from a study of metastatic and nonmetastatic thyroid tumors. Study in general: Across blood and tumor or nodule tissue, repertoires from malignant and benign thyroid patients were compared with one another. General study results and limits: A significant increase in TCR beta diversity was reportedly seen in malignant thyroid tumors relative to benign nodules, in blood and tumor.

No treatment had been given to any patient before thyroid surgery. This CDR3 has 14 residues. V lost 6 bases to trimming and J lost 5 bases, with 17 bases between them. Germline loops: CDR1 SNHLY, CDR2 FYNNEI. The receptor was derived from a female donor with papillary thyroid cancer or a benign thyroid nodule (not recorded which). Some clones in this sample may be carry-over from other donors' samples. The V call is TRBV2, the J call TRBJ2-7; D may be TRBD1 or TRBD2 (5 bases each). Specimen: blood. The CDR3 region has the DNA TGTGCCAGCAGGGGGGAGTATTTTTGGGACGAGCAGTACTTC. This translates into CASRGEYFWDEQYF.